The next 10 T cell receptor beta chains were all read from a single sample in a study of chronic HIV infection and antiretroviral therapy. Each CDR3 protein is one row after TCRdb ran MiXCR on the 5' RACE reads. The sample includes some 46,000 distinct CDR3 sequences, under 20% seen only once; the top ten take approximately 3%. The sample comprised peripheral blood. The receptors shown here come from an adult who had HIV and had not received antiretroviral therapy, or was an uninfected healthy control (not recorded which).

This clonotype was picked up a small number of times. The V gene is TRBV9, the J gene TRBJ1-1; D is possibly TRBD1 (6 bases). Germline CDR1 and CDR2: SGDLS and YYNGEE. The CDR3 is made up of 14 amino acids. V lost 2 bases to trimming and J lost 4 bases, with 12 bases between them. In DNA form, the CDR3 reads TGTGCCAGCAGCGTTGCAGGGGTTAGCACTGAAGCTTTCTTT. Amino acid sequence: CASSVAGVSTEAFF. The full variable domain, rest sourced from reference TRBV9 and TRBJ1-1, is DSGVTQTPKHLITATGQRVTLRCSPRSGDLSVYWYQQSLDQGLQFLIQYYNGEERAKGNILERFSAQQFPDLHSELNLSSLELGDSALYFCASSVAGVSTEAFFGQGTRLTVV.

There are a few counts of this clonotype. The chain couples TRBV24-1 to TRBJ1-5, with no clear D. Germline V gene lookup returns CDR1 KGHDR and CDR2 SFDVKD. CDR3 size: 12 residues. V lost 3 bases, J lost 4 bases, and 3 bases lay in between. The CDR3 nucleotides are TGTGCCACCAGTGATCCAAATCAGCCCCAGCATTTT. This codes for CATSDPNQPQHF.

J is TRBJ1-1 and V is TRBV29-1, with D tentatively TRBD1 (5 bases). The CDR3 has 15 residues. CDR1 and CDR2 (germline): SQVTM, ANQGSEA. Trimming stripped 3 bases from V and 0 bases from J, with 14 bases between. As DNA, the CDR3 is TGCAGCGTTGAGAGGAGGGGTGGCCTGAACACTGAAGCTTTCTTT. It specifies CSVERRGGLNTEAFF. Full variable domain (remainder filled in from reference TRBV29-1 and TRBJ1-1): SAVISQKPSRDICQRGTSLTIQCQVDSQVTMMFWYRQQPGQSLTLIATANQGSEATYESGFVIDKFPISRPNLTFSTLTVSNMSPEDSSIYLCSVERRGGLNTEAFFGQGTRLTVV.

This clonotype was seen more than once but under ten times. The chain recombines TRBV5-1 with TRBJ2-4; TRBD2 might be the D (7 bases). Trimming took off 4 bases at V and 7 bases at J, with 15 bases between the two ends. This CDR3 is built from 14 residues. In germline, CDR1 is SGHRS, CDR2 YFSETQ. CDR3 sequence reads: CASSPRSGGNIQYF. CDR3 coding DNA: TGCGCCAGCAGCCCCCGATCGGGGGGCAACATTCAGTACTTC.

This sequence joins TRBV28 and TRBJ1-1; D uncertain. CDR1 MDHEN and CDR2 SYDVKM come from the germline V gene. The CDR3 spans 11 residues. Trimming removed 10 bases at V and 4 bases at J, with 10 bases between. The CDR3 reads CATSRLTEAFF. In nucleotides, the CDR3 is TGTGCCACCTCTAGGCTCACTGAAGCTTTCTTT. Full variable domain (rest looked up from reference TRBV28 and TRBJ1-1): DVKVTQSSRYLVKRTGEKVFLECVQDMDHENMFWYRQDPGLGLRLIYFSYDVKMKEKGDIPEGYSVSREKKERFSLILESASTNQTSMYLCATSRLTEAFFGQGTRLTVV.

The V and J genes are TRBV28 and TRBJ1-1; TRBD1 matches 8 bases. Germline CDR1 reads MDHEN; CDR2 reads SYDVKM. The CDR3 extends over 14 amino acids. V was pared by 4 bases and J by 6 bases, with 7 bases of the junction left unmatched. CDR3 nucleotide sequence: TGTGCCAGCAGTTCCCGACAGGGGCCCTCTGAAGCTTTCTTT. Protein: CASSSRQGPSEAFF. Full variable domain (remainder filled in from reference TRBV28 and TRBJ1-1): DVKVTQSSRYLVKRTGEKVFLECVQDMDHENMFWYRQDPGLGLRLIYFSYDVKMKEKGDIPEGYSVSREKKERFSLILESASTNQTSMYLCASSSRQGPSEAFFGQGTRLTVV.

The genes are TRBV30 and TRBJ2-1; D gene unclear. The V and J ends lost 0 bases and 10 bases respectively, with 7 bases between them. The CDR3 sequence is 11 residues long. Per germline, CDR1 GTSNPN and CDR2 SVGIG (reference sequence). CDR3 residues: CAWSVSAEQFF. Here the CDR3 DNA reads TGTGCCTGGAGTGTATCGGCCGAGCAGTTCTTC.

This sequence joins TRBV28 and TRBJ1-1; D is uncertain. CDR1 is MDHEN and CDR2 is SYDVKM in the germline V gene. V gave up 10 bases and J gave up 5 bases, with 8 bases separating them. This CDR3 comprises 10 residues. CDR3 DNA sequence: TGTGCCACCCGGAGGACTGAAGCTTTCTTT. This sequence encodes CATRRTEAFF.

In this sample, this clonotype turned up a few times. The V gene is TRBV25-1, the J gene TRBJ2-3, with D perhaps TRBD2 (7 bases). The CDR3 spans 17 residues. Trimming pared 1 base from V and 6 bases from J, leaving 20 bases between. Germline V gene data show CDR1 as MGHDK and CDR2 as SYGVNS. As DNA, the CDR3 is TGTGCCAGCAGTGAATGGGGGCTAGCGGTACCGCGCGATACGCAGTATTTT. Its translation is CASSEWGLAVPRDTQYF.

The V call is TRBV25-1, the J call TRBJ2-1; D is unclear. Deletions cut 3 bases from V and 0 bases from J, with 9 bases between. Germline assignment: CDR1 MGHDK and CDR2 SYGVNS. This CDR3 comprises 15 residues. Here the CDR3 DNA reads TGTGCCAGCAGTGATTTTCGCGGCTCCTACAATGAGCAGTTCTTC. Translated: CASSDFRGSYNEQFF.